This T cell receptor beta chain came from a study of shared clonotypes between healthy human individuals. About the study: Per-donor plates numbered three CD4 naive, three CD4 memory, two CD8 naive and one CD8 memory. Study findings and constraints: Sampling was confined to blood; repertoires within tissues likely differ.

The V gene lost 3 bases and the J gene lost 3 bases, with 6 bases spanning the gap. CDR1 SGHVS and CDR2 FNYEAQ come from the germline V gene. The CDR3 has 12 amino acids. Details on this clone: The antigen is not known.

Sorted-subset replicate PCRs used 150 to 200 ng DNA, 25,000 to 30,000 T cell genomes. Using immunoSEQ multiplex PCR, the repertoire was profiled, and TCRdb retains in-frame clones only, with some absent. This table holds 1.5 million to 2.5 million clones, about 94% found once. Terminally differentiated effector memory CD45RA+ cells were left out of the naive CD8 fraction, which was CD45RO-negative and positively selected for CCR7. The receptor was derived from a man aged 18 to 30 in good health. Sequenced: naive CD8+ T cells sorted from blood. The rearrangement links TRBV7-6 to TRBJ2-7; a possible D gene is TRBD1 (5 bases). The CDR3 sequence is CASSFDSYEQYF. The CDR3 DNA reads TGTGCCAGCAGCTTCGACAGCTACGAGCAGTACTTC.